A selection of T cell receptor beta chains follows, all from one sample in a study of molecular identifiers for immune sequencing clone quantification. TCRdb used MiXCR to reprocess the PCR reads, holding one entry per CDR3 protein. The data show approximately 63,000 distinct CDR3 sequences, with about a fifth seen just once and 1.4% to 1.5% held by the top ten. Source material: naive CD8+ T cells from blood, with Jurkat cell RNA spiked in. Receptors originate from a human donor in good health. Some libraries in this study had Jurkat cell RNA spiked in. CDR3s include the opening cysteine and the closing phenylalanine or tryptophan. A D gene is named only where the DNA matches it firmly. Size tells how often a clone was seen (once, few, many) or the class of an expanded clone, and some rows leave it out.

d_call,clone_size,j_call,v_call,cdr3_aa,cdr3_nt
NA,few,TRBJ2-7,TRBV3-1,CASSQASYEQYF,TGTGCCAGCAGCCAGGCCTCCTACGAGCAGTACTTC
TRBD2,many,TRBJ2-7,TRBV7-2,CASSLVAGRAREQYF,TGTGCCAGCAGCTTAGTGGCCGGGAGGGCTCGGGAGCAGTACTTC
NA,many,TRBJ1-1,TRBV6-1,CASTWGSTEAFF,TGTGCCAGCACGTGGGGGAGCACTGAAGCTTTCTTT
TRBD2,NA,TRBJ2-7,TRBV28,CASSPSGGYEQYF,TGTGCCAGCAGCCCATCGGGGGGGTACGAGCAGTACTTC
NA,NA,TRBJ2-5,TRBV4-1,CASGGEGETQYF,TGCGCCAGCGGTGGGGAAGGGGAGACCCAGTACTTC
NA,many,TRBJ2-2,TRBV29-1,CSAGMNTGELFF,TGCAGCGCCGGTATGAACACCGGGGAGCTGTTTTTT
NA,NA,TRBJ2-1,TRBV29-1,CSIVEGDSYNEQFF,TGCAGCATTGTTGAGGGGGACTCCTACAATGAGCAGTTCTTC
TRBD1,many,TRBJ2-7,TRBV18,CASSPGQGYTYEQYF,TGTGCCAGCTCGCCGGGACAGGGGTATACCTACGAGCAGTACTTC
TRBD2,many,TRBJ2-7,TRBV7-2,CASSLRVRTSDYEQYF,TGTGCCAGCAGCTTAAGAGTCCGGACTAGCGACTACGAGCAGTACTTC
TRBD2,NA,TRBJ2-7,TRBV12-5,CASASLSGSVSEQYF,TGTGCTAGTGCCTCCCTTAGCGGGAGTGTAAGCGAGCAGTACTTC
NA,many,TRBJ2-7,TRBV19,CASSIDRPSRSYEQYF,TGTGCCAGTAGTATAGATCGTCCGAGCAGGTCCTACGAGCAGTACTTC
NA,once,TRBJ2-3,TRBV7-9,CAGSAPSEGGSTDTQYF,TGTGCCGGCAGCGCTCCCTCTGAGGGAGGTAGCACAGATACGCAGTATTTT
NA,many,TRBJ1-6,TRBV19,CASSSGSRSPLHF,TGTGCCAGTAGTTCAGGGAGCCGATCACCCCTCCACTTT
TRBD1,few,TRBJ1-4,TRBV19,CATQRRDSGLGEKLFF,TGTGCCACCCAACGCCGGGACAGCGGCCTGGGAGAAAAACTGTTTTTT
TRBD2,few,TRBJ2-2,TRBV14,CASSQEAGSPSTGELFF,TGTGCCAGCAGCCAAGAAGCGGGAAGCCCCAGCACCGGGGAGCTGTTTTTT
NA,many,TRBJ2-7,TRBV3-1,CASSPNGYEQYF,TGTGCCAGCAGCCCAAATGGGTACGAGCAGTACTTC
TRBD2,many,TRBJ2-1,TRBV29-1,CSGERSGGPYNEQFF,TGCAGCGGGGAACGCTCGGGAGGGCCCTACAATGAGCAGTTCTTC
TRBD2,many,TRBJ2-2,TRBV6-5,CASSDAGGTNTGELFF,TGTGCCAGCAGTGATGCGGGAGGCACGAACACCGGGGAGCTGTTTTTT
NA,many,TRBJ2-2,TRBV9,CASRTRGNTGELFF,TGTGCCAGCAGGACGAGGGGGAACACCGGGGAGCTGTTTTTT
NA,NA,TRBJ1-2,TRBV5-1,CASSLAATPTQNYGYTF,TGCGCCAGCAGCTTGGCCGCTACTCCAACACAGAACTATGGCTACACCTTC
NA,many,TRBJ2-2,TRBV13,CASSSRRAANTGELFF,TGTGCCAGCAGCTCTCGCAGGGCGGCGAACACCGGGGAGCTGTTTTTT
TRBD2,few,TRBJ2-1,TRBV27,CASAYLSLAGGPHEQFF,TGTGCCAGCGCTTACCTCTCGCTAGCGGGAGGGCCGCATGAGCAGTTCTTC